Listed below are T cell receptor beta chains from one sample, sequenced in a study of response to subunit inactivated influenza vaccine. One entry per CDR3 protein, called by TCRdb with MiXCR from the RT-PCR reads. The sample has approximately 500,000 distinct CDR3 sequences, approximately 20% seen once; the top ten hold about 2.8%. This same sample was also taken into another study, of T cells expressing NK-cell markers.

The sample here was CD4+ T cells sorted from PBMCs, taken roughly 12 days after vaccination. Receptors were obtained from a man in his fifties or sixties who received an inactivated influenza vaccine. CDR3s include the opening cysteine and the closing phenylalanine or tryptophan. A D gene is named only where the DNA matches it firmly. Clone size appears in some rows only: once, few, many, or a class for an expanded clone.

v_call: TRBV12-3/TRBV12-4
j_call: TRBJ2-4
d_call: .
clone_size: .
cdr3_nt: TGTGCCAGCAGGAGCAGAGCCAAAAACATTCAGTACTTC
cdr3_aa: CASRSRAKNIQYF

v_call: TRBV29-1
j_call: TRBJ1-1
d_call: .
clone_size: .
cdr3_nt: TGCAGCGTTGGGGGCAGTATGAACACTGAAGCTTTCTTT
cdr3_aa: CSVGGSMNTEAFF

v_call: TRBV5-1
j_call: TRBJ2-3
d_call: TRBD2
clone_size: .
cdr3_nt: TGCGCCAGCAGCTTGGAAGGGACTAGCAGCACAGATACGCAGTATTTT
cdr3_aa: CASSLEGTSSTDTQYF

v_call: TRBV2
j_call: TRBJ2-4
d_call: TRBD2
clone_size: few
cdr3_nt: TGTGCCAGCACTGGACTAGCGGCTGAAGCCAAAAACATTCAGTACTTC
cdr3_aa: CASTGLAAEAKNIQYF

v_call: TRBV9
j_call: TRBJ2-7
d_call: TRBD2
clone_size: few
cdr3_nt: TGTGCCAGCAGCGTGGATAGCGGGACCTACGAGCAGTACTTC
cdr3_aa: CASSVDSGTYEQYF

v_call: TRBV18
j_call: TRBJ1-5
d_call: TRBD1
clone_size: .
cdr3_nt: TGTGCCAGCTCACCCACCCGGGACAGGGGGCGAAAGCATTTT
cdr3_aa: CASSPTRDRGRKHF

v_call: TRBV10-3
j_call: TRBJ2-1
d_call: TRBD1
clone_size: few
cdr3_nt: TGTGCCATCAGCGGACAGGGGGCAATTGAGCAGTTCTTC
cdr3_aa: CAISGQGAIEQFF

v_call: TRBV2
j_call: TRBJ2-3
d_call: .
clone_size: .
cdr3_nt: TGTGCCAGCAAGAACAGGAACACAGATACGCAGTATTTT
cdr3_aa: CASKNRNTDTQYF

v_call: TRBV6-1
j_call: TRBJ1-4
d_call: TRBD1
clone_size: .
cdr3_nt: TGTGCCAGCAGGTCAGGGGGGCAGGGTGAAAAACTGTTTTTT
cdr3_aa: CASRSGGQGEKLFF

v_call: TRBV20-1
j_call: TRBJ2-3
d_call: TRBD2
clone_size: .
cdr3_nt: TGCAGTGCTAGAAACCTAGCGGGCCCCGCGGATACGCAGTATTTT
cdr3_aa: CSARNLAGPADTQYF

v_call: TRBV5-1
j_call: TRBJ2-2
d_call: .
clone_size: .
cdr3_nt: TGCGCCAGCAGCTTGGAACAGCAAAACACCGGGGAGCTGTTTTTT
cdr3_aa: CASSLEQQNTGELFF

v_call: TRBV5-1
j_call: TRBJ2-7
d_call: .
clone_size: .
cdr3_nt: TGCGCCAGCAGCATCCCTGGTCGGGGTGGCTCCTACGAGCAGTACTTC
cdr3_aa: CASSIPGRGGSYEQYF

v_call: TRBV21-1
j_call: TRBJ2-2
d_call: .
clone_size: few
cdr3_nt: TGTGCCAGCAGCCCCCAAGGGGGGCCTAAGGCCACCGGGGAGCTGTTTTTT
cdr3_aa: CASSPQGGPKATGELFF

v_call: TRBV10-3
j_call: TRBJ2-7
d_call: TRBD1
clone_size: .
cdr3_nt: TGTGCCATCGGGACAGGCTACGAGCAGTACTTC
cdr3_aa: CAIGTGYEQYF

v_call: TRBV6-2/TRBV6-3
j_call: TRBJ1-2
d_call: .
clone_size: .
cdr3_nt: TGTGCCAGCAGTTATAGGGCAGATTCTGGCTACACCTTC
cdr3_aa: CASSYRADSGYTF

v_call: TRBV4-2
j_call: TRBJ2-7
d_call: .
clone_size: .
cdr3_nt: TGTGCCAGCAGCCAAGATCGATCGGGCTTCTACGAGCAGTACTTC
cdr3_aa: CASSQDRSGFYEQYF

v_call: TRBV5-1
j_call: TRBJ2-3
d_call: .
clone_size: .
cdr3_nt: TGCGCCAGCAGCTTCCAGGGTACCACAGATACGCAGTCTTTT
cdr3_aa: CASSFQGTTDTQSF

v_call: TRBV5-1
j_call: TRBJ2-7
d_call: .
clone_size: many
cdr3_nt: TGCGCCAGCAGCTTGGCCACAAATTTAAGAAGGCAGTACTTC
cdr3_aa: CASSLATNLRRQYF

v_call: TRBV27
j_call: TRBJ2-5
d_call: TRBD2
clone_size: .
cdr3_nt: TGTGCCAGCAGCCCTCGAGCGGGGGGGCGGGAGACCCAGTACTTC
cdr3_aa: CASSPRAGGRETQYF

v_call: TRBV20-1
j_call: TRBJ2-2
d_call: .
clone_size: .
cdr3_nt: TGCAGTGCTAGAGACGTCCGCACCGGGGAGCTGTTTTTT
cdr3_aa: CSARDVRTGELFF

v_call: TRBV6-1
j_call: TRBJ2-7
d_call: TRBD2
clone_size: .
cdr3_nt: TGTGCCAGCAGCCCCGGGACTAGCGGTTTGACCTACGAGCAGTACTTC
cdr3_aa: CASSPGTSGLTYEQYF

v_call: TRBV18
j_call: TRBJ2-1
d_call: .
clone_size: many
cdr3_nt: TGTGCCAGCTCACCCCCGCTGGAACTAAATGAGCAGTTCTTC
cdr3_aa: CASSPPLELNEQFF

v_call: TRBV29-1
j_call: TRBJ1-2
d_call: .
clone_size: .
cdr3_nt: TGCAGCGTTGGGGTCCCCAGGGAGTATGGCTACACCTTC
cdr3_aa: CSVGVPREYGYTF

v_call: TRBV27
j_call: TRBJ2-7
d_call: .
clone_size: few
cdr3_nt: TGTGCCAGCAGTTTATCGGCGGTCGGGGGCTCCTACGAGCAGTACTTC
cdr3_aa: CASSLSAVGGSYEQYF

v_call: TRBV3-1
j_call: TRBJ2-7
d_call: TRBD2
clone_size: .
cdr3_nt: TGTGCCAGCAGCCAAGTTTATGGAGCGGGGGTACCGTTCTCCTACGAGCAGTACTTC
cdr3_aa: CASSQVYGAGVPFSYEQYF

v_call: TRBV6-6
j_call: TRBJ1-2
d_call: .
clone_size: .
cdr3_nt: TGTGCCGGTCAAAATACTAACTATGGCTACACCTTC
cdr3_aa: CAGQNTNYGYTF

v_call: TRBV5-8
j_call: TRBJ1-5
d_call: .
clone_size: few
cdr3_nt: TGTGCCAGCGGGACATTTCCTTATCAGCCCCAGCATTTT
cdr3_aa: CASGTFPYQPQHF

v_call: TRBV10-3
j_call: TRBJ2-5
d_call: TRBD2
clone_size: few
cdr3_nt: TGTGCCACGGCTCGGACTAGCGGGGGCCAAGAGACCCAGTACTTC
cdr3_aa: CATARTSGGQETQYF

v_call: TRBV7-2
j_call: TRBJ2-1
d_call: .
clone_size: few
cdr3_nt: TGTGCCAGCAGCTTAGGCCCGGGAAACAATGAGCAGTTCTTC
cdr3_aa: CASSLGPGNNEQFF

v_call: TRBV7-2
j_call: TRBJ2-1
d_call: TRBD2
clone_size: many
cdr3_nt: TGTGCCAGCAGAAGACTAGCGGGAGTCTACAATGAGCAGTTCTTC
cdr3_aa: CASRRLAGVYNEQFF

v_call: TRBV3-1
j_call: TRBJ2-5
d_call: .
clone_size: .
cdr3_nt: TGTGCCAGCAGCCAAGATAGGAAGACCCAGTACTTC
cdr3_aa: CASSQDRKTQYF

v_call: TRBV27
j_call: TRBJ2-1
d_call: .
clone_size: .
cdr3_nt: TGTGCCAGCCGGAGTCCCCTGAGGCGCAATGAGCAGTTCTTC
cdr3_aa: CASRSPLRRNEQFF

v_call: TRBV20-1
j_call: TRBJ2-1
d_call: .
clone_size: .
cdr3_nt: TGCAGTGCCCGGGGCCCCCCGGGCAATGAGCAGTTCTTC
cdr3_aa: CSARGPPGNEQFF

v_call: TRBV20-1
j_call: TRBJ2-7
d_call: .
clone_size: many
cdr3_nt: TGCAGTGCTCCAACTAGGCTTTCCTACGAGCAGTACTTC
cdr3_aa: CSAPTRLSYEQYF

v_call: TRBV7-2
j_call: TRBJ2-1
d_call: TRBD1
clone_size: many
cdr3_nt: TGTGCCAGCAGCTCGGACAGGGGTTCCTACAATGAGCAGTTCTTC
cdr3_aa: CASSSDRGSYNEQFF

v_call: TRBV20-1
j_call: TRBJ2-1
d_call: TRBD2
clone_size: few
cdr3_nt: TGCAGTGCTTCCCAGACTAGCGGGAATGAGCAGTTCTTC
cdr3_aa: CSASQTSGNEQFF

v_call: TRBV25-1
j_call: TRBJ1-2
d_call: .
clone_size: few
cdr3_nt: TGTGCCAGCGGAAGCGGAACCTTTAACTATGGCTACACCTTC
cdr3_aa: CASGSGTFNYGYTF

v_call: TRBV13
j_call: TRBJ2-3
d_call: TRBD2
clone_size: few
cdr3_nt: TGTGCCAGCAGCTCCCGTCTGACTAGCGGAAGCACAGATACGCAGTATTTT
cdr3_aa: CASSSRLTSGSTDTQYF

v_call: TRBV5-1
j_call: TRBJ2-7
d_call: TRBD1
clone_size: .
cdr3_nt: TGCGCCAGCAGAGACCTGGGACAGGGGACATACGAGCAGTACTTC
cdr3_aa: CASRDLGQGTYEQYF

v_call: TRBV20-1
j_call: TRBJ2-5
d_call: TRBD2
clone_size: many
cdr3_nt: TGCAGTGCCGCAGGGACTAGCGGAGGGGTAGAGACCCAGTACTTC
cdr3_aa: CSAAGTSGGVETQYF

v_call: TRBV12-3/TRBV12-4
j_call: TRBJ2-3
d_call: TRBD2
clone_size: .
cdr3_nt: TGTGCCAGCAGCCTCCAGGGACTAGGGGGGGGAGATACGCAGTATTTT
cdr3_aa: CASSLQGLGGGDTQYF

v_call: TRBV6-1
j_call: TRBJ2-1
d_call: TRBD2
clone_size: .
cdr3_nt: TGTGCCAGCAGTCCGGCAAGAGTAGCGGGGTACAATGAGCAGTTCTTC
cdr3_aa: CASSPARVAGYNEQFF

v_call: TRBV10-3
j_call: TRBJ2-2
d_call: TRBD2
clone_size: few
cdr3_nt: TGTGCCATCGGGGAGGGGTCCACCGGGGAGCTGTTTTTT
cdr3_aa: CAIGEGSTGELFF

v_call: TRBV12-3/TRBV12-4
j_call: TRBJ2-7
d_call: .
clone_size: many
cdr3_nt: TGTGCCAGCAGTCCCACCTCCTACGAGCAGTACTTC
cdr3_aa: CASSPTSYEQYF

v_call: TRBV20-1
j_call: TRBJ1-6
d_call: .
clone_size: .
cdr3_nt: TGCAGTGCTAGCAACCGGGCAGTTAATTCACCCCTCCACTTT
cdr3_aa: CSASNRAVNSPLHF

v_call: TRBV20-1
j_call: TRBJ2-7
d_call: TRBD2
clone_size: .
cdr3_nt: TGCAGTGCTAGCCGACTAGCGGGAGGGCCTAGGGAGCAGTACTTC
cdr3_aa: CSASRLAGGPREQYF

v_call: TRBV3-1
j_call: TRBJ1-5
d_call: .
clone_size: few
cdr3_nt: TGTGCCAGCAGCCAGACCGCTACAAATCAGCCCCAGCATTTT
cdr3_aa: CASSQTATNQPQHF

v_call: TRBV9
j_call: TRBJ2-3
d_call: .
clone_size: .
cdr3_nt: TGTGCCAGCAGCGCTAACCCTCGAAAAGGGTGGGTTGAGACGCAGTATTTT
cdr3_aa: CASSANPRKGWVETQYF

v_call: TRBV6-2/TRBV6-3
j_call: TRBJ1-2
d_call: .
clone_size: .
cdr3_nt: TGTGCCAGCAGGAACCCCGGTGACTATGGCTACACCTTC
cdr3_aa: CASRNPGDYGYTF

v_call: TRBV5-1
j_call: TRBJ2-7
d_call: .
clone_size: many
cdr3_nt: TGCGCCAGCAGCATCCAGGGCTCCTACGAGCAGTACTTC
cdr3_aa: CASSIQGSYEQYF

v_call: TRBV3-1
j_call: TRBJ2-1
d_call: TRBD1
clone_size: many
cdr3_nt: TGTGCCAGCAGCAGACAGGGGTTTGAGCAGTTCTTC
cdr3_aa: CASSRQGFEQFF

v_call: TRBV4-1
j_call: TRBJ2-7
d_call: .
clone_size: few
cdr3_nt: TGCGCCAGCAGCCCGGACCCGGGACACAGCTCCTACGAGCAGTACTTC
cdr3_aa: CASSPDPGHSSYEQYF

v_call: TRBV24-1
j_call: TRBJ1-5
d_call: .
clone_size: .
cdr3_nt: TGTGCCACCAGTGATGGGGTGGTCAGGGGTCTTAATCAGCCCCAGCATTTT
cdr3_aa: CATSDGVVRGLNQPQHF

v_call: TRBV12-3/TRBV12-4
j_call: TRBJ2-1
d_call: .
clone_size: many
cdr3_nt: TGTGCCAGCAGTTTTCGGGCAGCAGAGCAGTTCTTC
cdr3_aa: CASSFRAAEQFF

v_call: TRBV27
j_call: TRBJ2-7
d_call: TRBD2
clone_size: .
cdr3_nt: TGTGCCAGCAGGAGGCCCGGGACTATCTCCTACGAGCAGTACTTC
cdr3_aa: CASRRPGTISYEQYF

v_call: TRBV12-5
j_call: TRBJ2-1
d_call: TRBD2
clone_size: .
cdr3_nt: TGTGCTAGTGGTTCGGGGGGGCTTATGGGAGAGCAGTTCTTC
cdr3_aa: CASGSGGLMGEQFF

v_call: TRBV4-3
j_call: TRBJ2-7
d_call: TRBD1
clone_size: .
cdr3_nt: TGCGCCAGCAGCCAAGATTTAGGACAGGGGGCGCGATACGAGCAGTACTTC
cdr3_aa: CASSQDLGQGARYEQYF

v_call: TRBV4-3
j_call: TRBJ2-2
d_call: .
clone_size: many
cdr3_nt: TGCGCCAGCAGCCAAGACAGGACCACGAACACCGGGGAGCTGTTTTTT
cdr3_aa: CASSQDRTTNTGELFF

v_call: TRBV20-1
j_call: TRBJ2-7
d_call: .
clone_size: .
cdr3_nt: TGCAGTGCTATTCCTCTCTCCTACGAGCAGTACTTC
cdr3_aa: CSAIPLSYEQYF

v_call: TRBV20-1
j_call: TRBJ2-1
d_call: .
clone_size: .
cdr3_nt: TGCAGTGCTAGAGATCAGACGAATGAGCAGTTCTTC
cdr3_aa: CSARDQTNEQFF